This T cell receptor beta chain emerged from a study of CD8 T cells in Susac syndrome. cDNA came from roughly 0.5 to 1 ug RNA primed by random hexamers. TCRdb analysed the immunoSEQ multiplex PCR reads with MiXCR anew, one entry per CDR3 protein. The data contain 200,000 to 300,000 distinct CDR3 sequences, 90% to 96% of them singletons. V gave up 11 bases and J gave up 4 bases, with 8 bases separating them. The CDR3 has 10 amino acids. The germline V gene encodes CDR1 MNHNS and CDR2 SASEGT. This clonotype was seen once. Sequenced: CD4+ T cells from PBMCs. The chain combines TRBV6-1 with TRBJ1-2, with no clear D. The clonotype originates from a human donor with Susac syndrome. The CDR3 sequence: CAARTYGYTF. In DNA, the CDR3 is TGTGCCGCACGGACCTATGGCTACACCTTC.